A single sample is the source of the 18 T cell receptor beta chains below, sequenced in a study of Ad26.COV2.S vaccination and SARS-CoV-2 variants. Only in-frame clones appear in the TCRdb table, and some are missing; sequencing was by immunoSEQ multiplex PCR. The sample consists of more than 300,000 clones, 85% of them appearing once. Sample treatment: 15 to 20 received Ad26.COV2.S at low or high dose, single or two shots; roughly five received placebo; per-sample allocation not given. Each sample was drawn 63 days after the first injection (of vaccine or placebo). This sample comprised peripheral blood, obtained in a trial of Ad26.COV2.S vaccine versus placebo. These receptors all stem from a person between 18 and 59 years old who received the Ad26.COV2.S COVID-19 vaccine or a placebo.

The chain combines TRBV4-1 with TRBJ2-5, with 9 bases identical to TRBD1. Germline loops: CDR1 MGHRA, CDR2 YSYEKL. Trimming at V came to 4 bases and at J to 4 bases, leaving 13 bases not matched to a gene. CDR3 length: 17 amino acids. The CDR3, as DNA: TGCGCCAGCAGCCGGAAGGACACAGGGGGCAAGGGAGAGACCCAGTACTTC. This gives the protein CASSRKDTGGKGETQYF.

This clone was counted a few times. The J gene is TRBJ1-6, the V gene TRBV6-6; D gene unclear. Trimming stripped 7 bases from V and 8 bases from J, with 12 bases between. Germline V gene lookup returns CDR1 MNHNY and CDR2 SVGAGI (reference sequence). The CDR3 contains 13 residues. The CDR3 DNA reads TGTGCCAGCACGGGAGTGTTCGATTCACCCCTCCACTTT. Translated: CASTGVFDSPLHF.

This chain uses TRBV5-5 with TRBJ1-2, with no clear D. V was pared by 2 bases and J by 4 bases, with 15 bases between. The germline V gene has CDR1 SGHKS and CDR2 YYEKEE (reference sequence). The length of the CDR3 is 15 residues. CDR3 in amino acids: CASSLAQPLGYGYTF. In DNA, the CDR3 is TGTGCCAGCAGCTTAGCCCAACCTTTGGGCTATGGCTACACCTTC.

V is TRBV5-4 and J is TRBJ2-1, with D perhaps given as TRBD1 or TRBD2 (5 bases each). Per germline, CDR1 SGHNT and CDR2 YYREEE (reference sequence). The CDR3 is 16 residues long. V lost 2 bases, J lost 0 bases, and 12 bases lay in between. The CDR3, as DNA: TGTGCCAGCAGCTTTGGTTCGGGGCCCTCCTACAATGAGCAGTTCTTC. Translation: CASSFGSGPSYNEQFF.

This chain joins TRBV5-5 and TRBJ1-1; 7 nucleotides align to TRBD1. The V and J ends lost 5 bases and 6 bases, in that order; junction bases with no gene match: 7. CDR1 SGHKS and CDR2 YYEKEE come from the germline V gene (reference sequence). There are 13 residues in the CDR3. Here the CDR3 reads CASSQQGRAEAFF. For the CDR3, the DNA is TGTGCCAGCAGTCAACAGGGGAGAGCTGAAGCTTTCTTT.

The J gene is TRBJ1-5, the V gene TRBV2; 7 positions agree with TRBD1. Germline V gene lookup returns CDR1 SNHLY and CDR2 FYNNEI. V was clipped by 3 bases and J by 0 bases; unmatched bases: 8. CDR3 size: 17 residues. Here the CDR3 DNA reads TGTGCCAGCAGTGAGCGCTCAGGGGGTTATAGCAATCAGCCCCAGCATTTT. Its protein is CASSERSGGYSNQPQHF.

The chain has TRBV6-1 and TRBJ1-1; D gene uncertain. This CDR3 has 15 amino acids. Trimming shortened V by 2 bases and J by 2 bases, and 12 bases separated the two germline ends. Germline-derived CDR1 and CDR2 are MNHNS and SASEGT. This chain's CDR3 is CASSEYGSRNTEAFF. The CDR3 DNA sequence: TGTGCCAGCAGTGAATACGGCAGCCGTAACACTGAAGCTTTCTTT.

This clone has at least ten counts. The J gene is TRBJ1-1, the V gene TRBV11-2, with 9 bases identical to TRBD1. Germline lookup yields CDR1 SGHAT and CDR2 FQNNGV. This CDR3 has 17 residues. Unmatched junction bases numbered 7, after V lost 1 base and J lost 1 base. DNA of the CDR3: TGTGCCAGCAGCTTAGGACAGGGGGTGGTTGGGAACACTGAAGCTTTCTTT. It translates to CASSLGQGVVGNTEAFF.

The chain carries TRBV9 and TRBJ2-4, with D uncertain. The V end lost 0 bases, the J end lost 5 bases, and 9 bases lay between the germline ends. The germline gives CDR1 SGDLS, CDR2 YYNGEE. This CDR3 region has 14 residues. The CDR3 nucleotides are TGTGCCAGCAGCGTAGGTGGAGAGCAAAACATTCAGTACTTC. Protein product: CASSVGGEQNIQYF.

The chain combines TRBV6-6 with TRBJ1-4; no clear D gene. V was pared by 5 bases and J by 5 bases, with 15 bases between. CDR3 size: 15 residues. Germline CDR1 reads MNHNY; CDR2 reads SVGAGI (reference sequence). The DNA of the CDR3 is TGTGCCAGCAGTAGGATCGACGGGAAGAATGAAAAACTGTTTTTT. Protein product: CASSRIDGKNEKLFF.

The chain joins TRBV11-3 to TRBJ1-1; unclear D gene. The CDR3 sequence is 14 residues long. Germline loops: CDR1 SGHNT, CDR2 YENEEA. V was pared by 5 bases and J by 3 bases, with 13 bases between. CDR3 sequence (DNA): TGTGCCAGCAGCCCTCGCAGGAGCCACACTGAAGCTTTCTTT. Its protein is CASSPRRSHTEAFF.

The sample holds a few counts of this clone. The J gene is TRBJ1-1, the V gene TRBV19; perhaps TRBD1 as D (6 bases). Deletions cut 5 bases from V and 2 bases from J, with 21 bases between. The CDR3 sequence is 17 residues long. The germline CDR1 and CDR2 sequences are LNHDA and SQIVND (reference sequence). CDR3 protein: CASSRSRLGGANTEAFF. The CDR3 DNA sequence: TGTGCCAGTAGTCGATCCAGATTAGGGGGTGCAAACACTGAAGCTTTCTTT. The variable domain in full, with the rest retrieved from reference TRBV19 and TRBJ1-1, is DGGITQSPKYLFRKEGQNVTLSCEQNLNHDAMYWYRQDPGQGLRLIYYSQIVNDFQKGDIAEGYSVSREKKESFPLTVTSAQKNPTAFYLCASSRSRLGGANTEAFFGQGTRLTVV.

V and J are TRBV7-2 and TRBJ1-6; no clear D gene. Trimming pared 6 bases from V and 10 bases from J, leaving 19 bases between. The CDR3 is 15 residues long. CDR1 and CDR2 (germline): SGHTA, FQGNSA. The CDR3 DNA sequence: TGTGCCAGCAGGCAACGGGCCCTAGAAGGGTCACCCCTCCACTTT. Amino acid sequence: CASRQRALEGSPLHF.

V is TRBV24-1 and J is TRBJ2-3, with 10 bases that match TRBD2. Unmatched junction bases numbered 9, after V lost 12 bases and J lost 1 base. The germline CDR1 and CDR2 sequences are KGHDR and SFDVKD. The CDR3 length is 15 residues. The CDR3 is CAALFSGGRTDTQYF. The CDR3 DNA follows: TGTGCCGCTTTGTTTAGCGGGGGGCGCACAGATACGCAGTATTTT.

The chain joins TRBV5-6 to TRBJ2-5; possible D gene TRBD2, 5 bases. The germline gives CDR1 SGHDT, CDR2 YYEEEE. The V end was cut by 4 bases, the J end by 1 base, with 11 bases between. This CDR3 spans 14 amino acids. CDR3 sequence (DNA): TGTGCCAGCAGCGTTCGGACTGTCCAAGAGACCCAGTACTTC. It encodes CASSVRTVQETQYF.

V usage is TRBV6-5 and J usage is TRBJ1-5; tentative D call: TRBD1 (5 bases). Germline values: CDR1 MNHEY, CDR2 SVGAGI. This CDR3 spans 15 amino acids. The V gene lost 6 bases and the J gene lost 6 bases, with 18 bases spanning the gap. The CDR3 DNA reads as TGTGCCAGCAGCAGAAGCCAGGGAAATACTCAGCCCCAGCATTTT. Encoded protein: CASSRSQGNTQPQHF.

This chain links TRBV28 with TRBJ1-2, with a possible D match to TRBD1 (5 bases). The CDR3 sequence is 12 residues long. Germline CDR1 is MDHEN and CDR2 is SYDVKM. Deletions cut 7 bases from V and 3 bases from J, with 9 bases between. The CDR3 nucleotides read TGTGCCAGCACCCCGACAGACTATGGCTACACCTTC. This codes for CASTPTDYGYTF.

The DNA of the CDR3 is TGTGCCAGCAGTGAACAGGGAAATATCTATGGCTACACCTTC. Translating it yields CASSEQGNIYGYTF. This chain connects TRBV2 to TRBJ1-2, with D possibly being TRBD1 (5 bases). The V gene's germline CDR1 is SNHLY and CDR2 FYNNEI. V lost 2 bases to trimming and J lost 4 bases, with 11 bases between them. This CDR3 contains 14 residues.